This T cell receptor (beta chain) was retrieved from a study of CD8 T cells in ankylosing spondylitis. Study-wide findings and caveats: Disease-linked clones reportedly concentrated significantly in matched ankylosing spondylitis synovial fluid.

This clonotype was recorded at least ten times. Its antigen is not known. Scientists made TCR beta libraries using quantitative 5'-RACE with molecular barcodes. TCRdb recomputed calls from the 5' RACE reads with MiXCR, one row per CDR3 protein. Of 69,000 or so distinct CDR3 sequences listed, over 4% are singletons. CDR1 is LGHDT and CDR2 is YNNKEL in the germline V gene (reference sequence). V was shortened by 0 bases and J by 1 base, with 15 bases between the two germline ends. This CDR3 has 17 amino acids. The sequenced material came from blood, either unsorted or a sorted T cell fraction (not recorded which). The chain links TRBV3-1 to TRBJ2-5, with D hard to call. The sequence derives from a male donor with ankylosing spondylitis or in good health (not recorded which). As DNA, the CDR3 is TGTGCCAGCAGCCAAGAAAACTGGAGAAACTTCCAAGAGACCCAGTACTTC. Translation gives CASSQENWRNFQETQYF.